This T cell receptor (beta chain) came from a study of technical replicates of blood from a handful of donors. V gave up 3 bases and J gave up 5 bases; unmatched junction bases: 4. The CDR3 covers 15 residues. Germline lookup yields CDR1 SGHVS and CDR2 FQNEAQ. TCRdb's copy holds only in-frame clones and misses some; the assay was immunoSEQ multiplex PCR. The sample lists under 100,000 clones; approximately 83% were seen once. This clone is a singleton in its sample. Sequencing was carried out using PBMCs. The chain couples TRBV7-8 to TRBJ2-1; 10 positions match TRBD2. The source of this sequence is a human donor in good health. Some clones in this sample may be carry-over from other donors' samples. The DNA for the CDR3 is TGTGCCAGCAGCTTTTGGACTAGCGGCCACAATGAGCAGTTCTTC. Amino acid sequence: CASSFWTSGHNEQFF.